Listed here are 23 T cell receptor beta chains from one sample, sequenced in a study of human T cells and chemical hapten exposure. Specified time point: pre-sensitization, week 0. The sample's treatment: therapeutic diphenylcyclopropenone sensitization with weekly scalp DPC. TCRdb processed the RACE reads anew with MiXCR; each CDR3 protein has one entry. The sample records over 300,000 distinct CDR3 sequences, about 5.1% being singletons. The specimen was whole blood, collected in connection with sensitization to the hapten diphenylcyclopropenone (DPC). The origin of the receptors is a woman in her 50s with alopecia areata. Some clones in this sample may be carry-over from other donors' samples.

This clonotype came up a few times. This chain's CDR3 is CASSFSSGTRDNEQFF. The CDR3 nucleotides read TGTGCCAGCAGCTTCTCTAGCGGGACTAGGGACAATGAGCAGTTCTTC. This chain connects TRBV7-9 to TRBJ2-1; 9 nucleotides line up with TRBD2. Germline V gene sequence: CDR1 SEHNR, CDR2 FQNEAQ (reference sequence). The J segment lost 5 bases and the V segment lost 3 bases, leaving 8 bases of the junction unmatched. The CDR3 consists of 16 residues.

J is TRBJ2-3 and V is TRBV2; TRBD2 aligns across 16 bases. CDR3 length: 17 amino acids. The ends lost 7 bases at V and 4 bases at J; junction bases unmatched: 8. CDR1 is SNHLY and CDR2 is FYNNEI in the germline V gene. The CDR3 region is CASTSGLAGGPADTQYF. The CDR3 DNA follows: TGTGCCAGCACCTCGGGACTAGCGGGGGGGCCTGCAGATACGCAGTATTTT.

This chain links TRBV5-5 with TRBJ1-1, with D unclear. Germline V gives CDR1 SGHKS, CDR2 YYEKEE (reference sequence). There are 16 residues in the CDR3. V lost 0 bases and J lost 4, with 16 bases in between. CDR3 loop: CASSLEQLNRGTEAFF. The CDR3 bases are TGTGCCAGCAGCTTGGAACAGCTGAATAGAGGCACTGAAGCTTTCTTT.

This clonotype has just a few counts. The chain combines TRBV6-5 with TRBJ2-5; 7 bases line up with TRBD1. J gave up 3 bases and V 0 bases, and 1 base lay outside the gene matches. The CDR3 is 14 residues long. Germline V CDR1 and CDR2: MNHEY, SVGAGI. This chain's CDR3 is CASSYSDREETQYF. CDR3 nucleotide sequence: TGTGCCAGCAGTTACTCAGACAGGGAAGAGACCCAGTACTTC.

This chain connects TRBV6-6 to TRBJ1-3; TRBD1 matches at 7 bases. V lost 7 bases, J lost 0 bases, and 6 bases stayed unmatched. There are 15 residues in the CDR3. Germline V gives CDR1 MNHNY, CDR2 SVGAGI (reference sequence). The CDR3 DNA is TGTGCCAGCACCCCGAGGGGGCCCTCTGGAAACACCATATATTTT. Its protein is CASTPRGPSGNTIYF.

This clonotype was seen at least ten times. The rearrangement joins TRBV20-1 to TRBJ2-1, with TRBD2 identical over 8 bases. CDR1 DFQATT and CDR2 SNEGSKA come from the germline V gene (reference sequence). The CDR3 runs 13 residues. The ends lost 7 bases at V and 10 bases at J; junction bases unmatched: 12. CDR3 loop: CSVPGLVQSEQFF. The CDR3 DNA reads as TGCAGTGTTCCGGGACTAGTCCAATCGGAGCAGTTCTTC.

J is TRBJ2-7 and V is TRBV5-1, with D uncertain. Germline V gene data show CDR1 as SGHRS and CDR2 as YFSETQ. This CDR3 is 14 amino acids long. The germline V and J ends were trimmed by 1 base and 1 base, with 9 bases remaining between them. The CDR3 loop is CASSLRFSSYEQYF. The DNA of the CDR3 is TGCGCCAGCAGCTTGCGATTTTCATCCTACGAGCAGTACTTC.

The V gene is TRBV6-2 or TRBV6-3, the J gene TRBJ2-1; D remains ambiguous. CDR1 is MNHEY, CDR2 SVGEGT, per germline. This CDR3 is built from 13 residues. The germline V and J ends were trimmed by 2 bases and 4 bases, with 6 bases remaining between them. The CDR3 protein is CASSYGTYNEQFF. As DNA, the CDR3 is TGTGCCAGCAGTTACGGCACTTACAATGAGCAGTTCTTC.

This clonotype was detected ten times or more. This chain joins TRBV20-1 and TRBJ2-7; possibly TRBD2 for D (5 bases). This CDR3 has 13 amino acids. Trimming cost V 3 bases and J 5 bases, with 14 bases left between them. The germline gives CDR1 DFQATT, CDR2 SNEGSKA (reference sequence). CDR3 coding DNA: TGCAGTGCTAGCCACCCGACTACGAACGAGCAGTACTTC. As protein: CSASHPTTNEQYF.

There are many counts of this clonotype. The CDR3 coding sequence is TGTGCCAGCAGAGTGGGGCGGTACGAGCAGTACTTC. Encoded protein: CASRVGRYEQYF. The chain employs TRBV6-2 or TRBV6-3 and TRBJ2-7, with D possibly matching TRBD1 (5 bases). Germline CDR1 reads MNHEY; CDR2 reads SVGEGT. The CDR3 runs to 12 residues. Trimming shortened V by 6 bases and J by 4 bases, and 10 bases separated the two germline ends.

This chain links TRBV18 with TRBJ2-3, with D possibly being TRBD1 or TRBD2 (5 bases each). The germline V gene encodes CDR1 KGHSH and CDR2 LQKENI. This CDR3 has 13 residues. The V end was cut by 6 bases, the J end by 5 bases, with 12 bases between. CDR3 sequence (DNA): TGTGCCAGCTCTGAAGGGACCCTAGATACGCAGTATTTT. Protein product: CASSEGTLDTQYF.

This clonotype was counted a few times. V gene TRBV2 combines with J gene TRBJ1-4, with D possibly TRBD1 on 6 matching bases. Trimming left V 4 bases short and J 7 bases short, with 10 bases between. The CDR3 contains 13 residues. CDR1 SNHLY and CDR2 FYNNEI come from the germline V gene. The CDR3 spells CASSGLQGEKLFF. DNA of the CDR3: TGTGCCAGCAGTGGATTACAGGGTGAAAAACTGTTTTTT.

The CDR3 spells CASRAGTGGNQPQHF. In DNA form, the CDR3 reads TGTGCCAGCAGAGCCGGGACAGGGGGCAATCAGCCCCAGCATTTT. The chain combines TRBV6-5 with TRBJ1-5; 10 bases match TRBD1. Germline loops: CDR1 MNHEY, CDR2 SVGAGI. The CDR3 consists of 15 residues. After removal of 6 bases from V and 2 bases from J, the junction contained 4 bases not matched to a gene.

The chain has TRBV4-3 and TRBJ1-6; D is ambiguous. The CDR3 sequence is 14 residues long. The germline V and J ends were trimmed by 0 bases and 9 bases, with 9 bases remaining between them. CDR1 is LGHNA, CDR2 YSLEER, per germline. The CDR3 bases are TGCGCCAGCAGCCAAGATCAAGGTCGTTCACCCCTCCACTTT. Amino acid sequence: CASSQDQGRSPLHF.

This clonotype was picked up a small number of times. The chain links TRBV6-6 to TRBJ2-1; D remains ambiguous. V dropped 0 bases and J dropped 7 bases, with 4 bases sitting between them. There are 12 residues in the CDR3. Germline CDR1 and CDR2: MNHNY and SVGAGI (reference sequence). This chain's CDR3 is CASSYSTNEQFF. CDR3 DNA: TGTGCCAGCAGTTACTCTACGAATGAGCAGTTCTTC.

This clonotype came up many times. The chain links TRBV13 to TRBJ1-3; possibly TRBD1 for D (5 bases). Trimming removed 0 bases at V and 5 bases at J, with 11 bases between. Looked up from germline, CDR1 is PRHDT and CDR2 is FYEKMQ (reference sequence). The CDR3 is 15 amino acids. The CDR3 DNA sequence: TGTGCCAGCAGCTTAGGCCGCGGGGGACGAAACACCATATATTTT. This translates into CASSLGRGGRNTIYF.

This clonotype has a handful of counts. This rearrangement joins TRBV20-1 to TRBJ2-1, with D unclear. The V end lost 0 bases, the J end lost 4 bases, and 4 bases lay between the germline ends. Germline V gene data show CDR1 as DFQATT and CDR2 as SNEGSKA (reference sequence). The CDR3 consists of 12 residues. In nucleotides, the CDR3 is TGCAGTGCTAGAGAAAAGTACAATGAGCAGTTCTTC. Encoded protein: CSAREKYNEQFF.

This clonotype was recorded many times. Its ends do not fully match the called genes, so a read error is possible. The genes are TRBV5-1 and TRBJ2-3; either TRBD1 or TRBD2 may supply D (5 bases each). The germline gives CDR1 SGHRS, CDR2 YFSETQ. The length of the CDR3 is 14 residues. The chain's CDR3 is CASSPGLSTDTQYF. The DNA of the CDR3 is TGTGCCAGCAGCCCGGGGCTGAGCACAGATACGCAGTATTTT.

This clonotype was counted a few times. The chain uses TRBV3-1 and TRBJ2-7; D call uncertain. Germline V CDR1 and CDR2: LGHDT, YNNKEL (reference sequence). CDR3 size: 14 residues. Trimming cost V 2 bases and J 3 bases, with 11 bases left between them. The CDR3 sequence: CASSQPGFSYEQYF. The DNA of the CDR3 is TGTGCCAGCAGCCAACCCGGATTCAGCTACGAGCAGTACTTC.

This clonotype was counted between two and nine times. The rearrangement uses TRBV9 and TRBJ2-1; 10 nucleotides match TRBD2. CDR1 is SGDLS, CDR2 YYNGEE, per germline. This CDR3 has 17 amino acids. The V segment lost 3 bases and the J segment 4 bases; nucleotides outside the gene matches: 10. The CDR3 sequence: CASSAGTSVSPYNEQFF. CDR3 DNA: TGTGCCAGCAGCGCCGGGACTAGCGTTAGTCCTTACAATGAGCAGTTCTTC.

In its sample, this clonotype was seen many times. The J gene is TRBJ1-1, the V gene TRBV10-3, with D possibly being TRBD1 (5 bases). In germline, CDR1 is ENHRY, CDR2 SYGVKD. V lost 0 bases to trimming and J lost 4 bases, with 21 bases between them. The CDR3 spans 18 residues. For the CDR3, the DNA is TGTGCCATCAGTGAGTCCCTAAGGGGACGGACGAAGGGCACTGAAGCTTTCTTT. It yields the protein CAISESLRGRTKGTEAFF.

The sample holds many counts of this clonotype. V gene TRBV28 combines with J gene TRBJ2-3; TRBD2 is a possible D gene (5 bases). There are 13 residues in the CDR3. V was shortened by 5 bases and J by 3 bases, with 9 bases between the two germline ends. Germline V gene sequence: CDR1 MDHEN, CDR2 SYDVKM. The CDR3 DNA reads as TGTGCCAGCAGTGATCGACTAACAGATACGCAGTATTTT. This encodes CASSDRLTDTQYF.

This chain joins TRBV6-2 or TRBV6-3 and TRBJ2-4; unclear D gene. The V gene lost 0 bases and the J gene lost 0 bases, with 15 bases spanning the gap. CDR3 length equals 18 residues. Looked up from germline, CDR1 is MNHEY and CDR2 is SVGEGT. Written as DNA, the CDR3 is TGTGCCAGCAGTTACTCAACGTTGGAAGGTTCAGCCAAAAACATTCAGTACTTC. Translating gives CASSYSTLEGSAKNIQYF.